This T cell receptor (beta chain) stems from a study of blood T cell repertoires in COVID-19. Study in general: Sites across the United States, Italy and Spain contributed samples from acute and convalescent COVID-19.

V was shortened by 4 bases and J by 6 bases, with 21 bases between the two germline ends. Germline V gene sequence: CDR1 SGHTA, CDR2 FQGNSA. The CDR3 covers 16 residues. This table comes from immunoSEQ multiplex PCR, and its TCRdb copy is limited to in-frame clones, with some not included. The repertoire holds approximately 360,000 clones, with roughly 90% as singletons. Study members were between roughly 18 and 100 years old and lived in 20 to 30 US regions. Participants' reported clinical history set cohort assignment. J is TRBJ1-2 and V is TRBV7-2; D might be TRBD1 (6 bases). This receptor was identified in a woman in her twenties or thirties with acute COVID-19. Material for sequencing was PBMCs or T cells enriched from blood (not recorded which). This CDR3 reads CASSSHHRDVVNGYTF. For the CDR3, the DNA is TGTGCCAGCAGCTCGCACCACAGGGACGTTGTTAATGGCTACACCTTC.